The 2 T cell receptor beta chains listed next were all sequenced from one sample in a study of CD8+CD57+ T cells in acquired aplastic anemia. For CDR3 and TCR beta VDJ profiling, genomic DNA was the template used. A single record per CDR3 protein comes from TCRdb applying MiXCR to the reads. The sample gives tens of thousands of distinct CDR3 sequences, around half of which show up once; approximately 8.3% is in the top ten. Sequencing used sorted CD4+, CD8+, or CD8+CD57+ T cells (not recorded which) from PBMCs. The receptor set was obtained from a human donor in good health, serving as a control.

This chain connects TRBV2 to TRBJ2-7; 7 bases agree with TRBD2. From germline, CDR1 is SNHLY and CDR2 FYNNEI. CDR3 size: 15 residues. V lost 4 bases to trimming and J lost 3 bases; unmatched junction nucleotides: 9. CDR3: CASSAGPGGIYEQYF. CDR3 DNA: TGTGCCAGCAGTGCCGGGCCCGGGGGGATCTACGAGCAGTACTTC.

On this clonotype: A read error may produce the germline difference seen at one junction end. This chain joins TRBV7-6 and TRBJ2-5; the D gene is possibly TRBD1 (7 bases). The CDR3 consists of 15 residues. In germline, CDR1 is SGHVS, CDR2 FNYEAQ. The CDR3 spells CASSLAAGGPETQYF. The CDR3 bases are TGTGCCAGCAGCCTAGCAGCAGGGGGGCCAGAGACCCAGTACTTC.